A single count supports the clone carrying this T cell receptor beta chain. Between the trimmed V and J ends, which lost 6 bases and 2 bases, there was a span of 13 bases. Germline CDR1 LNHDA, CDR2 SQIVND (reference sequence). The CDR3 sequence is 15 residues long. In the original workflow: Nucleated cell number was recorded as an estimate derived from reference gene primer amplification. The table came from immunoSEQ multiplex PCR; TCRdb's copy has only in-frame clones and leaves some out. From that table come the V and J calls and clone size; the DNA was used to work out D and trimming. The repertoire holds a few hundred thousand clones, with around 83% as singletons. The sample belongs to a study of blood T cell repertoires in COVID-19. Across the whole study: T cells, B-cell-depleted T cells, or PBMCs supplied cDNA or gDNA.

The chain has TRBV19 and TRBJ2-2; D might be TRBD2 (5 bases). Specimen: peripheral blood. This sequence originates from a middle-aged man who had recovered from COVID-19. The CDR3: CASSVPGINTGELFF. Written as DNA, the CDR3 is TGTGCCAGTAGCGTTCCGGGAATTAACACCGGGGAGCTGTTTTTT.